This TCR beta chain originates from a study of tumor T cells in aggressive B-cell lymphoma. The CDR3 consists of 13 residues. Trimming cost V 2 bases and J 6 bases, with 9 bases left between them. CDR1 and CDR2 from the germline V gene are SGDLS and YYNGEE. Sequencing was performed with immunoSEQ multiplex PCR; in TCRdb, only in-frame clones are kept and a portion is missing. The sample has over 1,500 clones; around 86% are singletons. The chain employs TRBV9 and TRBJ2-1; possible D gene TRBD1, 6 bases. The sequence came from an adult with diffuse large B cell lymphoma. Specimen: tumor tissue. CDR3 nucleotide sequence: TGTGCCAGCAGCGTTCAGGGGAGCAATGAGCAGTTCTTC. Translating gives CASSVQGSNEQFF.